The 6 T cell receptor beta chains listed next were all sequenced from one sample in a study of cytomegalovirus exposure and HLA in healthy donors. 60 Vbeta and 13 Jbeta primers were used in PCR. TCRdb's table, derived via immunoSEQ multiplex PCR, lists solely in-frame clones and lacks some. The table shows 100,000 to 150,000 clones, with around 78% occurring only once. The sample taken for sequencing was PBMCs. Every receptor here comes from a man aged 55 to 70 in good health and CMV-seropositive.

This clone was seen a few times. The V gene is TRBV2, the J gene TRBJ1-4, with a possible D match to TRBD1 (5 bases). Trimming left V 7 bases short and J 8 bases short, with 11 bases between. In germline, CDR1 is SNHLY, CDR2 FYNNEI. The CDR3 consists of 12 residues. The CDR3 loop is CASNGGGEKLFF. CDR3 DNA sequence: TGTGCCAGCAACGGGGGGGGAGAAAAACTGTTTTTT. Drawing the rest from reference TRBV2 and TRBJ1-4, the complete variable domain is EPEVTQTPSHQVTQMGQEVILRCVPISNHLYFYWYRQILGQKVEFLVSFYNNEISEKSEIFDDQFSVERPDGSNFTLKIRSTKLEDSAMYFCASNGGGEKLFFGSGTQLSVL.

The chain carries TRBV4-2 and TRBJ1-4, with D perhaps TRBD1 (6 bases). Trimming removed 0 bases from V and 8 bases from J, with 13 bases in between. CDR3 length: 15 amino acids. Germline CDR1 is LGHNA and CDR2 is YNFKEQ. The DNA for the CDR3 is TGTGCCAGCAGCCAAGAGAGGACAGCCCCAGAAAAACTGTTTTTT. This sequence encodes CASSQERTAPEKLFF.

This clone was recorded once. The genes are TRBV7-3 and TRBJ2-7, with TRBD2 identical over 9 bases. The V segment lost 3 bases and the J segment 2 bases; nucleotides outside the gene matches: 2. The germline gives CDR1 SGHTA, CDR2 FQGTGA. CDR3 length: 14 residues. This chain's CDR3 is CASSLRGGPYEQYF. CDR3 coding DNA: TGTGCCAGCAGCTTGCGGGGGGGCCCCTACGAGCAGTACTTC. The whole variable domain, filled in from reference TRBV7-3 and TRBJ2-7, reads GAGVSQTPSNKVTEKGKYVELRCDPISGHTALYWYRQSLGQGPEFLIYFQGTGAADDSGLPNDRFFAVRPEGSVSTLKIQRTERGDSAVYLCASSLRGGPYEQYFGPGTRLTVT.

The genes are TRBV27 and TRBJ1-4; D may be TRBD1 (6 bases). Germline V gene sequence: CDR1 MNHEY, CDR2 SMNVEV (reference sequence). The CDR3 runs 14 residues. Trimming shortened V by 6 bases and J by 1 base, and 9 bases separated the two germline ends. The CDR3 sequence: CASRLQGTNEKLFF. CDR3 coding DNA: TGTGCCAGCAGACTACAGGGAACTAATGAAAAACTGTTTTTT.

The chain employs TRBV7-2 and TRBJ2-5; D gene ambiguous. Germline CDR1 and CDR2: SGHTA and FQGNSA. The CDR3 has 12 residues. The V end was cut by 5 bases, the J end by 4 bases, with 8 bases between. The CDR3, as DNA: TGTGCCAGCAGCGACACTCGAGAGACCCAGTACTTC. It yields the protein CASSDTRETQYF.

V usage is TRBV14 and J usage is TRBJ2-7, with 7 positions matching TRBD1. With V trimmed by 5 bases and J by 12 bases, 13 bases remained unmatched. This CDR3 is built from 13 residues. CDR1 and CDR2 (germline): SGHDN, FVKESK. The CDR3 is CASSARQGSDPYF. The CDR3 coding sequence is TGTGCCAGCAGCGCCCGACAGGGTTCCGATCCGTACTTC.